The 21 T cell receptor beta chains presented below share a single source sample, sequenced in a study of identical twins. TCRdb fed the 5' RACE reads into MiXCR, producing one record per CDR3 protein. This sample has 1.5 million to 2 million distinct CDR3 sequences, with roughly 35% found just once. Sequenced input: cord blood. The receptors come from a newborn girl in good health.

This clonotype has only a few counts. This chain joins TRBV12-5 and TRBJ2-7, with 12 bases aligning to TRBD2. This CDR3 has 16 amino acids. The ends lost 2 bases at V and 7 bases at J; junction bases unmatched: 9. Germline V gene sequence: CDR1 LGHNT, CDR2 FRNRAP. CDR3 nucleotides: TGTGCTAGTGGTTTGACGACTAGCGGGGGACTCAATGAGCAGTACTTC. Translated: CASGLTTSGGLNEQYF.

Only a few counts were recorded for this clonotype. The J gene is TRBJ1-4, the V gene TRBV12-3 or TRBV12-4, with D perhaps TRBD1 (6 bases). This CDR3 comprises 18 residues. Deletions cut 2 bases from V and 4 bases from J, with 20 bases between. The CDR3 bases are TGTGCCAGCAGTTTATTTCGCAGGGGCATTGGGGTTAATGAAAAACTGTTTTTT. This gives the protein CASSLFRRGIGVNEKLFF.

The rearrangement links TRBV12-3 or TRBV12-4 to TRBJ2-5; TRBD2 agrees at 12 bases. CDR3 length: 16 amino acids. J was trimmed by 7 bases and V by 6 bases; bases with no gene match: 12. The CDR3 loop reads CASSPSSGGAYRTQYF. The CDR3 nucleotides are TGTGCCAGCAGCCCCTCTAGCGGGGGGGCCTATAGGACCCAGTACTTC.

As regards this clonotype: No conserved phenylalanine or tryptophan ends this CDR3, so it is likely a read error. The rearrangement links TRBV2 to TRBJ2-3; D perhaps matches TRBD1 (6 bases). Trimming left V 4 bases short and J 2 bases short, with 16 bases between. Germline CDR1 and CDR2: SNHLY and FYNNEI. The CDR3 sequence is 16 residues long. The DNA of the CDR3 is TGTGCCAGCAGTGTAATGGACAGCAGGAACACAGATACGCAGTATTTA. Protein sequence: CASSVMDSRNTDTQYL.

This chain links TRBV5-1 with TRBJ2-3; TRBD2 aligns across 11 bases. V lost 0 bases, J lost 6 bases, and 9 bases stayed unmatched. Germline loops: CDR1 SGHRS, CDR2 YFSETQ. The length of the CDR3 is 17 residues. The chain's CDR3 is CASSLGTRLAGMDTQYF. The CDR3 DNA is TGCGCCAGCAGCTTGGGCACTCGACTAGCGGGAATGGATACGCAGTATTTT.

The CDR3 nucleotides are TGCGCCAGCAGCCGGACAGGGGATGAAGCTTTCTTT. Residues: CASSRTGDEAFF. This chain links TRBV5-1 with TRBJ1-1, with TRBD1 identical over 9 bases. CDR1 SGHRS and CDR2 YFSETQ come from the germline V gene. With 4 bases clipped from V and 7 bases from J, the junction kept 2 bases outside the gene matches. The CDR3 covers 12 residues.

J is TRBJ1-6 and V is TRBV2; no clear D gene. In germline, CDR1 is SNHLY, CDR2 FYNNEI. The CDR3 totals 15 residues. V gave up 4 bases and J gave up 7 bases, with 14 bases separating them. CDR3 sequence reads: CASSAPSNGNSPLHF. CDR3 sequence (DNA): TGTGCCAGCAGTGCCCCAAGCAATGGGAATTCACCCCTCCACTTT.

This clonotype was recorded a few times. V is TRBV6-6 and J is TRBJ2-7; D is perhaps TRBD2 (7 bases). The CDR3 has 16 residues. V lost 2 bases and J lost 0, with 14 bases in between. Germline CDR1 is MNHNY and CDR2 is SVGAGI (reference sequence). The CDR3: CASSYGRGGPSYEQYF. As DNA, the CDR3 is TGTGCCAGCAGTTACGGAAGGGGGGGACCCTCCTACGAGCAGTACTTC.

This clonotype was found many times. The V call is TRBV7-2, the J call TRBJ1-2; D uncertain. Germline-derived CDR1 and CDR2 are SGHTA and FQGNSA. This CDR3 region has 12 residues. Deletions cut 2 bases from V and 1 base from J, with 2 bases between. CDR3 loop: CASSLNNYGYTF. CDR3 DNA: TGTGCCAGCAGCTTAAATAACTATGGCTACACCTTC.

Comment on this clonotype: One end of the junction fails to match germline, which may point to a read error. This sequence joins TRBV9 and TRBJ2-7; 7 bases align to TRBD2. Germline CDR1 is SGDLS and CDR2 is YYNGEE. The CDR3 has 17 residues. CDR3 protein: CASGVGLDPLSSYEQYF. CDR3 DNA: TGTGCCAGCGGCGTAGGACTAGACCCTTTAAGCTCCTACGAGCAGTACTTC.

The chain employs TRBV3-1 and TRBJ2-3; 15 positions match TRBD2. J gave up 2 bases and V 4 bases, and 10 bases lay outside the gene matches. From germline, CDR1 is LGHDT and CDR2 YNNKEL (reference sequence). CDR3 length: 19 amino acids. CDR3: CASSPGLAGGLDTTDTQYF. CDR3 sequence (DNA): TGTGCCAGCAGCCCCGGACTAGCGGGGGGGCTCGATACCACAGATACGCAGTATTTT.

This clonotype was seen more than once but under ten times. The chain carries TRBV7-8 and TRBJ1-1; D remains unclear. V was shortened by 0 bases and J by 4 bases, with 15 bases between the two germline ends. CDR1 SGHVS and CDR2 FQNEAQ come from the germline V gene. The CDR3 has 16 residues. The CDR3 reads CASSLAPWESTTEAFF. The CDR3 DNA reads TGTGCCAGCAGCTTAGCGCCGTGGGAATCGACCACTGAAGCTTTCTTT.

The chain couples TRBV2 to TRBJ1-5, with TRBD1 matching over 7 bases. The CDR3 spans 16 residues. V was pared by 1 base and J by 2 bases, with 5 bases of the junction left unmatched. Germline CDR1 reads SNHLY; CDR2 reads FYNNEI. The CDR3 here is CASSEGRGFGNQPQHF. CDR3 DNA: TGTGCCAGCAGTGAAGGCAGGGGGTTCGGCAATCAGCCCCAGCATTTT.

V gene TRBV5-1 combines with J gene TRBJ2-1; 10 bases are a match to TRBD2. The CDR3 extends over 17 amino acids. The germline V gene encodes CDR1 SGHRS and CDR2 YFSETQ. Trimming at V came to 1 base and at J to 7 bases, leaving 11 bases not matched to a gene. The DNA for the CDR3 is TGCGCCAGCAGCTTGAGTCTCCTAGCGGGAGTGGTTAATGAGCAGTTCTTC. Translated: CASSLSLLAGVVNEQFF.

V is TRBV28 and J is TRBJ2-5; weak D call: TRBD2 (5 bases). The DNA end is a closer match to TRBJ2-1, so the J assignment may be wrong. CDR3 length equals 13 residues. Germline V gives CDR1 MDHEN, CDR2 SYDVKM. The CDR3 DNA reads TGTGCCAGCAGTTTCCTTCGGGGAGAGACCCAGTTCTTC. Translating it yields CASSFLRGETQFF.

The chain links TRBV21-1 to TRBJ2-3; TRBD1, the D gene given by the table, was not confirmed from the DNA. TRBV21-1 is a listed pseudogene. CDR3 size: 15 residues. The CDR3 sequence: CASNRLRGRSDTQYF. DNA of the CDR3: TGTGCCAGTAATCGGCTCAGGGGGAGGTCAGATACGCAGTATTTT.

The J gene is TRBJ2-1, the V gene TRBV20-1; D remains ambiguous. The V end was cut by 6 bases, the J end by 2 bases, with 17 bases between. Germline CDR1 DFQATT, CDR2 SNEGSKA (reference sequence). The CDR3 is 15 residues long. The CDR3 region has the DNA TGCAGTGCAACGATTTTTGGCGGAGCCTACAATGAGCAGTTCTTC. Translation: CSATIFGGAYNEQFF.

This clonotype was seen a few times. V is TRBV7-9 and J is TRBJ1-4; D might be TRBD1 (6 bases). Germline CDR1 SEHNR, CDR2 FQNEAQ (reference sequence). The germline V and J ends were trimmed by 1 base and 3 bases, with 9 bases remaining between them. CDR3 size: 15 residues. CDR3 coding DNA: TGTGCCAGCAGCTTAGTAGGGGGATCTAATGAAAAACTGTTTTTT. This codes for CASSLVGGSNEKLFF.

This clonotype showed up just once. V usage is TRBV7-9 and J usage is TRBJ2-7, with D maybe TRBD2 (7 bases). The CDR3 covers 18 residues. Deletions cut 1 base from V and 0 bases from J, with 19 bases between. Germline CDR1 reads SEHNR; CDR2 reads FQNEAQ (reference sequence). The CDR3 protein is CASSLGGGTPRRSYEQYF. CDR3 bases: TGTGCCAGCAGCTTAGGGGGAGGGACACCAAGGCGCTCCTACGAGCAGTACTTC.

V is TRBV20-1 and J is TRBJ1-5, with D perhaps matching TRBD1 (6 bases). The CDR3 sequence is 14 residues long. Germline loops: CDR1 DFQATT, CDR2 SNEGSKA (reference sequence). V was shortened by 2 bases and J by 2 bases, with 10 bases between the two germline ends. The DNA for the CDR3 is TGCAGTGCTAGAAGGGGGAGGGGCAATCAGCCCCAGCATTTT. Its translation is CSARRGRGNQPQHF.

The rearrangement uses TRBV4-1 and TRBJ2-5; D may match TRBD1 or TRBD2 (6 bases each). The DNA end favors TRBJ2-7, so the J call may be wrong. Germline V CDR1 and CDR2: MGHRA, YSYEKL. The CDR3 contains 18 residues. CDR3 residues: CASSYSNQGGGRSYEQYV. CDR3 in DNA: TGCGCCAGCTCTTATAGTAACCAAGGGGGAGGAAGGTCCTACGAGCAGTACGTC.